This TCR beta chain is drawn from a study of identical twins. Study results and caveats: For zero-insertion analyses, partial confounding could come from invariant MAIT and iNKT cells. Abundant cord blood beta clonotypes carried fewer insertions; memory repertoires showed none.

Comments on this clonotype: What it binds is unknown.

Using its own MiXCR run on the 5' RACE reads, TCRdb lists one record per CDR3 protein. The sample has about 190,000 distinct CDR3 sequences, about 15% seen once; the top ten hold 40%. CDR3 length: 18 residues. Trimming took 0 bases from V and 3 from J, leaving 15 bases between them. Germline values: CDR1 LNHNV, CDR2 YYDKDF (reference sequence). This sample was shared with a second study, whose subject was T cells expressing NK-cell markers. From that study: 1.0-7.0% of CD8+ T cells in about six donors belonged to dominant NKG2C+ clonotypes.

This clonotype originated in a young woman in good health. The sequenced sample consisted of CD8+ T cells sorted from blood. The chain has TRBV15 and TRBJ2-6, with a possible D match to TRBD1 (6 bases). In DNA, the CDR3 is TGTGCCACCAGCAGAGAGGACAGTCGCCTGGGTGGGGCCAACGTCCTGACTTTC. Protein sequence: CATSREDSRLGGANVLTF.